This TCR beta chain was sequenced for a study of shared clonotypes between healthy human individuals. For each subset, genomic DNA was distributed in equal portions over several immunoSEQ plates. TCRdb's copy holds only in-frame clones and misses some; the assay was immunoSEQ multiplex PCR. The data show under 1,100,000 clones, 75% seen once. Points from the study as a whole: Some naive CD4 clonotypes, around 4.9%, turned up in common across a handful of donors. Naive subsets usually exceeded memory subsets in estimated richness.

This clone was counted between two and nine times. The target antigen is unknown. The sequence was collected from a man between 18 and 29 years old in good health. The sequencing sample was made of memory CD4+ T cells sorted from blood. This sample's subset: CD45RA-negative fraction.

Here the CDR3 reads CASSPGQKNIQYF. CDR3 DNA: TGTGCCAGCAGCCCCGGACAGAAAAACATTCAGTACTTC. This chain links TRBV7-2 with TRBJ2-4, with D tentatively TRBD1 (6 bases). Trimming left V 5 bases short and J 4 bases short, with 9 bases between. This CDR3 comprises 13 residues. CDR1 and CDR2 from the germline V gene are SGHTA and FQGNSA.